The source of this TCR beta chain is a study of cytomegalovirus exposure and HLA in healthy donors. At the level of the study: Earlier, 110 million or so unique TCR beta sequences were recovered from approximately 200 million T cells by an analysis. Study conclusions and caveats: With further analysis later on, most CMV-associated TCR beta chains appeared HLA-restricted.

This clone appeared a single time. Its antigen is currently unknown. An end of the junction does not agree with germline; a read error may underlie this. This CDR3 has 19 residues. Germline CDR1 reads SEHNR; CDR2 reads FQNEAQ (reference sequence). Researchers ran the PCR with 60 Vbeta and 13 Jbeta primers. Here immunoSEQ multiplex PCR was the method, and the copy in TCRdb shows in-frame clones only, minus some. The repertoire holds some 150,000 clones, with 79% as singletons. Input material: PBMCs. The V and J genes are TRBV7-9 and TRBJ2-7, with 13 positions matching TRBD2. The source of this sequence is a man aged 40-50 years in good health and CMV-seronegative. CDR3 residues: CSSSLGGRTSGRNGYEQYF. DNA for the CDR3: TGTTCCAGCAGCTTAGGGGGAAGGACTAGCGGGAGAAACGGCTACGAGCAGTACTTC.